The 15 T cell receptor beta chains given below trace back to one sample, sequenced in a study of T cells in Graves' hyperthyroidism and ophthalmopathy. Researchers took RNA transcripts and amplified the TCR beta CDR3 regions from them. An initial round of RT-PCR targeting the TCR CDR3 relied on the HTBI primer set. In TCRdb, the multiplex PCR reads were re-called with MiXCR into one record per CDR3 protein. The sample gives fewer than 800,000 distinct CDR3 sequences, roughly 15% of which show up once; roughly 8% is in the top ten. The sequenced sample was blood. The receptor set was obtained from a man aged 18 to 30 with Graves' hyperthyroidism.

This clonotype has more than one count but fewer than ten. This sequence joins TRBV18 and TRBJ2-3, with D perhaps being TRBD1 or TRBD2 (5 bases each). This CDR3 spans 15 amino acids. The germline V and J ends were trimmed by 3 bases and 4 bases, with 14 bases remaining between them. Germline loops: CDR1 KGHSH, CDR2 LQKENI. CDR3 sequence reads: CASSPVGEFPDTQYF. DNA for the CDR3: TGTGCCAGCTCACCCGTGGGGGAGTTCCCAGATACGCAGTATTTT.

This sequence joins TRBV24-1 and TRBJ1-2; 8 bases are shared with TRBD1. This CDR3 has 15 amino acids. CDR1 KGHDR and CDR2 SFDVKD come from the germline V gene. Unmatched junction bases numbered 8, after V lost 5 bases and J lost 4 bases. The CDR3 reads CATSVAGQGSYGYTF. CDR3 DNA sequence: TGTGCCACCAGTGTCGCTGGACAGGGAAGCTATGGCTACACCTTC.

The rearrangement joins TRBV30 to TRBJ2-1, with D hard to call. The V end was cut by 1 base, the J end by 8 bases, with 6 bases between. Germline CDR1 and CDR2: GTSNPN and SVGIG (reference sequence). This CDR3 has 11 amino acids. The CDR3 loop is CAWSGSHEQFF. The CDR3, as DNA: TGTGCCTGGAGTGGGAGCCATGAGCAGTTCTTC.

V usage is TRBV5-1 and J usage is TRBJ2-7, with a possible D match to TRBD1 (5 bases). This CDR3 contains 14 residues. V lost 0 bases and J lost 3, with 10 bases in between. CDR1 SGHRS and CDR2 YFSETQ come from the germline V gene. CDR3 coding DNA: TGCGCCAGCAGCTTGGGAGACAGTGACTACGAGCAGTACTTC. Translated: CASSLGDSDYEQYF.

This clonotype was counted many times. This chain's CDR3 is CACHRDGLNIQYF. For the CDR3, the DNA is TGTGCCTGTCATAGGGACGGTCTTAACATTCAGTACTTC. The chain uses TRBV30 and TRBJ2-4, with D perhaps given as TRBD1 or TRBD2 (5 bases each). Trimming left V 6 bases short and J 7 bases short, with 16 bases between. In germline, CDR1 is GTSNPN, CDR2 SVGIG (reference sequence). The CDR3 is 13 residues long. The variable domain in full, completed from reference TRBV30 and TRBJ2-4, reads SQTIHQWPATLVQPVGSPLSLECTVEGTSNPNLYWYRQAAGRGLQLLFYSVGIGQISSEVPQNLSASRPQDRQFILSSKKLLLSDSGFYLCACHRDGLNIQYFGAGTRLSVL.

The sample holds many counts of this clonotype. This sequence joins TRBV11-2 and TRBJ2-7; D possibly uses TRBD1 or TRBD2 (5 bases each). Per germline, CDR1 SGHAT and CDR2 FQNNGV. The germline V and J ends were trimmed by 0 bases and 4 bases, with 13 bases remaining between them. The CDR3 sequence is 15 residues long. CDR3 residues: CASSLERDPYYEQYF. CDR3 nucleotide sequence: TGTGCCAGCAGCTTAGAGAGGGACCCCTATTACGAGCAGTACTTC.

This clonotype was counted many times. The chain couples TRBV3-1 to TRBJ2-7; 9 nucleotides line up with TRBD2. V shed 2 bases and J 6 bases; nucleotides not matched to a gene: 8. This CDR3 region has 15 residues. The germline CDR1 and CDR2 sequences are LGHDT and YNNKEL (reference sequence). The CDR3 sequence: CASSQSPLAGPEQYF. In DNA, the CDR3 is TGTGCCAGCAGCCAATCCCCTCTAGCGGGACCCGAGCAGTACTTC.

The chain has TRBV28 and TRBJ1-2; 7 positions match TRBD1. Germline V CDR1 and CDR2: MDHEN, SYDVKM. The CDR3 runs to 12 residues. Trimming at V came to 10 bases and at J to 7 bases, leaving 9 bases not matched to a gene. In DNA form, the CDR3 reads TGTGCCAACAATCAGGGGGTTGGTGGCTACACCTTC. Translating gives CANNQGVGGYTF.

Many counts were recorded for this clonotype. The chain carries TRBV28 and TRBJ2-5; 7 bases are a match to TRBD1. The CDR3 runs 12 residues. Germline V lookup: CDR1 MDHEN, CDR2 SYDVKM. Unmatched junction bases numbered 3, after V lost 2 bases and J lost 9 bases. In DNA, the CDR3 is TGTGCCAGCAGTTTACCCGACAGGGCCCAGTACTTC. Translation gives CASSLPDRAQYF.

This clonotype has at least ten counts. This sequence joins TRBV27 and TRBJ2-4, with D possibly being TRBD2 (6 bases). Germline CDR1 MNHEY, CDR2 SMNVEV (reference sequence). The CDR3 is 15 amino acids. V was trimmed by 5 bases and J by 3 bases, leaving 14 bases between them. CDR3 in DNA: TGTGCCAGCAGTGTTAGGGGAGGTGGCAAAAACATTCAGTACTTC. Translation: CASSVRGGGKNIQYF.

This clonotype was counted ten times or more. The rearrangement uses TRBV12-3 or TRBV12-4 and TRBJ2-5; perhaps TRBD2 as D (5 bases). The CDR3 contains 13 residues. Trimming left V 7 bases short and J 5 bases short, with 14 bases between. The CDR3 loop is CASTGGSGETQYF. The CDR3 nucleotides read TGTGCCAGCACGGGTGGGAGTGGCGAGACCCAGTACTTC.

This clonotype was seen more than once but under ten times. The chain uses TRBV4-1 and TRBJ1-4, with D unclear. The germline V and J ends were trimmed by 3 bases and 7 bases, with 21 bases remaining between them. Germline loops: CDR1 MGHRA, CDR2 YSYEKL. CDR3 length equals 17 residues. CDR3 in amino acids: CASSQDAKRVRREKLFF. Here the CDR3 DNA reads TGCGCCAGCAGCCAGGACGCCAAGAGGGTCCGACGTGAAAAACTGTTTTTT.

The J gene is TRBJ2-4, the V gene TRBV28; TRBD1 aligns across 11 bases. The CDR3 sequence is 17 residues long. The J segment lost 2 bases and the V segment lost 5 bases, leaving 8 bases of the junction unmatched. CDR1 is MDHEN, CDR2 SYDVKM, per germline. The CDR3 loop is CASSPSGQGVTKNIQYF. DNA for the CDR3: TGTGCCAGCAGTCCCTCGGGACAGGGGGTGACCAAAAACATTCAGTACTTC.

The rearrangement joins TRBV7-2 to TRBJ2-2; D ambiguous. This CDR3 comprises 12 residues. Germline CDR1 reads SGHTA; CDR2 reads FQGNSA. Trimming took off 5 bases at V and 6 bases at J, with 7 bases between the two ends. CDR3 bases: TGTGCCAGCAGCCAGTCGTCCGGGGAGCTGTTTTTT. The encoded protein is CASSQSSGELFF. Full variable domain (outside the CDR3, taken from reference TRBV7-2 and TRBJ2-2): GAGVSQSPSNKVTEKGKDVELRCDPISGHTALYWYRQSLGQGLEFLIYFQGNSAPDKSGLPSDRFSAERTGGSVSTLTIQRTQQEDSAVYLCASSQSSGELFFGEGSRLTVL.

The CDR3 DNA reads as TGTGCCATCAGTGAACAGGGGATTTACTATGGCTACACCTTC. It encodes CAISEQGIYYGYTF. The genes are TRBV10-3 and TRBJ1-2; TRBD1 agrees at 7 bases. The CDR3 extends over 14 amino acids. Germline CDR1 reads ENHRY; CDR2 reads SYGVKD. V trimming: 3 bases; J trimming: 3 bases; junction bases outside the gene matches: 4.